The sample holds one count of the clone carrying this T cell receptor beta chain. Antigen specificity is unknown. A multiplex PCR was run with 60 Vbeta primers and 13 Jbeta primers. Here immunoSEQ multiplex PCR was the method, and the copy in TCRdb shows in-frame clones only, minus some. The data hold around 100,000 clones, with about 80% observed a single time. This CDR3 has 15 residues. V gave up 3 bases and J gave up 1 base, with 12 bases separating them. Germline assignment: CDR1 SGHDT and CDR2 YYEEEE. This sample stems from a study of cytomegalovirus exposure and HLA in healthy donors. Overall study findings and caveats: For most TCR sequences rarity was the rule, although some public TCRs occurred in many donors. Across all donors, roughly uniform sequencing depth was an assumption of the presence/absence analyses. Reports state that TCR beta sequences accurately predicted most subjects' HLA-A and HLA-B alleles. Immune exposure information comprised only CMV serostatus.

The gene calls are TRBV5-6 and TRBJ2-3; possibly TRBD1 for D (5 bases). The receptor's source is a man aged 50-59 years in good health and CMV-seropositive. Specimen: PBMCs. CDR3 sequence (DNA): TGTGCCAGCAGCTCCCAGGGCCCCCGCACAGATACGCAGTATTTT. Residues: CASSSQGPRTDTQYF.